A selection of T cell receptor beta chains follows, all from one sample in a study of T cells after yellow fever vaccination. TCRdb ran MiXCR on the 5' RACE reads and lists one entry per CDR3 protein. The top ten clones hold more than 13% of a sample with some 670,000 distinct CDR3 sequences, 10% to 15% of them seen once. This material consisted of PBMCs, taken on the day of the yellow fever booster vaccination. Source of these receptors: a man aged 25 to 40 who received the YFV17D yellow fever vaccine. Each CDR3 is given with its conserved first and last residue. D genes are given only for firm matches. The listing skips clone size in some rows; elsewhere it reads once, few, many or a size class.

>-|TRBV5-1|TRBJ2-5|many
TGCGCCAGCACGAGGGCTTTTGACTTTCAAGAGACCCAGTACTTC
CASTRAFDFQETQYF
>TRBD1|TRBV5-1|TRBJ2-7|-
TGCGCCAGCAGCCCGGGACAGGCGGGGTACGAGCAGTACTTC
CASSPGQAGYEQYF
>-|TRBV12-3/TRBV12-4|TRBJ2-7|-
TGTGCCAGCAGCCCCCGCTCGCTAGCGAGCCACTACGAGCAGTACTTC
CASSPRSLASHYEQYF
>TRBD2|TRBV6-2/TRBV6-3|TRBJ2-3|few
TGTGCCAGCAGTTGGGGACTAGGCGGTATAGGAGATACGCAGTATTTT
CASSWGLGGIGDTQYF
>TRBD2|TRBV15|TRBJ2-5|-
TGTGCCACCAGCAGAGTTGGTAGCGGGATTTCGGAGACCCAGTACTTC
CATSRVGSGISETQYF
>-|TRBV15|TRBJ2-2|few
TGTGCCACCAGCAGAGATCTCGTGGCCGGGGAGCTGTTTTTT
CATSRDLVAGELFF
>-|TRBV20-1|TRBJ2-5|few
TGCAGTGCTAGAGTATTAGGCGAGGGACCTTGGGAGACCCAGTACTTC
CSARVLGEGPWETQYF
>-|TRBV9|TRBJ2-7|many
TGTGCCAGCAGCCGCAGCGGGTCCTACGAGCAGTACTTC
CASSRSGSYEQYF
>-|TRBV5-6|TRBJ1-2|-
TGTGCCAGCAGCTTGGTGGTCGGTGTCGCTGGCTACACCTTC
CASSLVVGVAGYTF
>-|TRBV30|TRBJ2-1|-
TGTGCCTGGAGTCCGGGGGTTGGCAATGAGCAGTTCTTC
CAWSPGVGNEQFF
>-|TRBV19|TRBJ1-1|many
TGTGCCAGTAGTATGATTAGCCAGACCTACACTGAAGCTTTCTTT
CASSMISQTYTEAFF
>-|TRBV12-3/TRBV12-4|TRBJ1-1|-
TGTGCCAGCAGTTTACTGTTAGGGACTGAAGCTTTCTTT
CASSLLLGTEAFF
>TRBD2|TRBV19|TRBJ2-3|-
TGTGCCAGTAAGAGAACGGGAGGAGCTGCAGATACGCAGTATTTT
CASKRTGGAADTQYF
>-|TRBV7-9|TRBJ2-1|-
TGTGCCAGCAGCATCGACAGGCGAAATGAGCAGTTCTTC
CASSIDRRNEQFF
>TRBD2|TRBV18|TRBJ2-1|-
TGTGCCAGCTCACCGGTCGGACTAGCGAATAACAATGAGCAGTTCTTC
CASSPVGLANNNEQFF
>TRBD2|TRBV20-1|TRBJ2-1|-
TGCAGTGCTAGACACTCCGGGACTAGTCACAGTGAGCAGTTCTTC
CSARHSGTSHSEQFF
>TRBD2|TRBV2|TRBJ2-1|-
TGTGCCAGCAGCATAGCGGGAGCGGGGGGTGAGCAGTTCTTC
CASSIAGAGGEQFF
>-|TRBV27|TRBJ2-1|-
TGTGCCAGCAGACGCGGCCGAAACAACCTGATATACAATGAGCAGTTCTTC
CASRRGRNNLIYNEQFF
>TRBD2|TRBV20-1|TRBJ2-2|-
TGCAGTGCTAGAATACTAGCGGGAGGGGGCACCGGGGAGCTGTTTTTT
CSARILAGGGTGELFF
>TRBD2|TRBV10-1|TRBJ2-7|-
TGCGCCAGCAGTGAGTCAACCCAGCGGGAGTCCCACGAGCAGTACTTC
CASSESTQRESHEQYF
>-|TRBV2|TRBJ1-2|few
TGTGCCAGTAACAGGGTTGGCTACACCTTC
CASNRVGYTF
>-|TRBV6-2/TRBV6-3|TRBJ2-1|-
TGTGCCAGCAAAGATATGGGGGTGCAGCAGTTCTTC
CASKDMGVQQFF
>-|TRBV10-3|TRBJ2-7|few
TGTGCCATCAGTCCAGTCAAGGTTTACGAGCAGTACTTC
CAISPVKVYEQYF
>-|TRBV29-1|TRBJ2-5|-
TGCAGCGTTGAGTGGGGGAGAGAGACCCAGTACTTC
CSVEWGRETQYF
>-|TRBV10-3|TRBJ2-5|few
TGTGCCGTTCGGCCGCAGGCGTCTCAAGAGACCCAGTACTTC
CAVRPQASQETQYF
>-|TRBV5-1|TRBJ1-1|-
TGCGCCAGCACCCTATCCGGGACACTGAACACTGAAGCTTTCTTT
CASTLSGTLNTEAFF
>-|TRBV12-3/TRBV12-4|TRBJ2-3|-
TGTGCCAGCAGTTCCAGGGGATCAACAGATATGCAGTATTTT
CASSSRGSTDMQYF
>-|TRBV21-1|TRBJ2-3|few
TGTGCCATAGGGGGACGCACAGATACGCAGTATTTT
CAIGGRTDTQYF
>-|TRBV4-3|TRBJ1-2|many
TGCGCCAGCAGCCAAGATCAAGGCAGGGGACCGTTAGGGGGCTACACCTTC
CASSQDQGRGPLGGYTF
>TRBD1|TRBV5-1|TRBJ2-5|many
TGCGCCAGCAGCTTCGGGACAGGGTACCAAGAGACCCAGTACTTC
CASSFGTGYQETQYF
>-|TRBV3-1|TRBJ2-5|-
TGTGCCAGCAGCCAAGAAAGGAGCGGGTCCGCAGAGACCCAGTACTTC
CASSQERSGSAETQYF
>-|TRBV27|TRBJ1-5|-
TGTGCCAGCGCCCAAGTCCGGAGCAATCAGCCCCAGCATTTT
CASAQVRSNQPQHF
>-|TRBV6-2/TRBV6-3|TRBJ2-1|many
TGTGCCAGCAGTTACCCCAATGAGCAGTTCTTC
CASSYPNEQFF
>-|TRBV6-5|TRBJ1-1|many
TGTGCCAGCAGTTACTCTGGGGGGAACACTGAAGCTTTCTTT
CASSYSGGNTEAFF
>TRBD1|TRBV27|TRBJ2-7|few
TGTGCCAGCAGTCCCACCACCGGGACAGCCTACGAGCAGTACTTC
CASSPTTGTAYEQYF
>TRBD2|TRBV9|TRBJ2-1|-
TGTGCCAGCAGCGTACTAGCGGCCTACGGCAATGAGCAGTTCTTC
CASSVLAAYGNEQFF
>-|TRBV29-1|TRBJ1-1|-
TGCAGCGCAACAGTGAACACTGAAGCTTTCTTT
CSATVNTEAFF
>TRBD1|TRBV7-2|TRBJ2-7|many
TGTGCCAGCAGTACGGGCTGGACAGGGGCTTACGAGCAGTACTTC
CASSTGWTGAYEQYF
>-|TRBV2|TRBJ1-2|-
TGTGCCAGCGCTGAACAGGGCCCTAACTATGGCTACACCTTC
CASAEQGPNYGYTF
>-|TRBV20-1|TRBJ1-6|-
TGCAGTGCTAAAGGGGAGTTGCATAATTCACCCCACCACTTT
CSAKGELHNSPHHF
>-|TRBV30|TRBJ1-1|few
TGTGCCTGGAGTCCCGGGGCCAGGCGAGCTTTCTTT
CAWSPGARRAFF
>TRBD1|TRBV27|TRBJ1-4|-
TGTGCCAGCAGTCCGACGACAGGGGGCATTGAAAAACTGTTTTTT
CASSPTTGGIEKLFF
>TRBD2|TRBV20-1|TRBJ2-7|few
TGCAGTGCTAGAGCGGAGACTAGCGGCTACGAGCAGTACTTC
CSARAETSGYEQYF
>TRBD1|TRBV18|TRBJ2-7|-
TGTGCCAGCTCACCATTGGCCAGGGGGACCTACGAGCAGTACTTC
CASSPLARGTYEQYF
>-|TRBV11-1|TRBJ2-1|-
TGTGCCAGCAGCCACACTTTAGGGGGATTGAAGGGGTCCTACAATGAGCAGTTCTTC
CASSHTLGGLKGSYNEQFF
>TRBD2|TRBV7-9|TRBJ2-7|-
TGTGCCAGCAGCCTCACCCCAGCGGGGATCTACGAGCAGTACTTC
CASSLTPAGIYEQYF
>-|TRBV7-8|TRBJ2-1|few
TGTGCCAGCAGCTTATCTGTCAGGGTAGGCTACAATGAGCAGTTCTTC
CASSLSVRVGYNEQFF
>-|TRBV5-1|TRBJ2-7|once
TGCGCCAGCAGCGTGGACGTCCACGAGCAGTACTTC
CASSVDVHEQYF
>TRBD2|TRBV3-1|TRBJ2-7|-
TGTGCCAGCAGCGGTACAGGACTAGGTTACTACGAGCAGTACTTC
CASSGTGLGYYEQYF
>-|TRBV7-2|TRBJ1-2|few
TGTGCCAGCAGCTTACAGGATGGTGGCTATGGCTACACCTTC
CASSLQDGGYGYTF
>TRBD2|TRBV12-3/TRBV12-4|TRBJ2-1|many
TGTGCCAGCAGCCGCGGCTCGGGACTAGCGGGAGCCAATGAGCAGTTCTTC
CASSRGSGLAGANEQFF
>-|TRBV7-7|TRBJ2-7|-
TGTGCCAGCAGCTTAGCGTTAGGACATCAGTACGAGCAGTACTTC
CASSLALGHQYEQYF
>TRBD2|TRBV20-1|TRBJ2-3|-
TGCAGTGCTAGCCCCCGGCTCAGCGGGAGAGGGGCAGATACGCAGTATTTT
CSASPRLSGRGADTQYF
>-|TRBV3-1|TRBJ2-1|-
TGTGCCAGCAGCCCTGACATACCGCTCAATGAGCAGTTCTTC
CASSPDIPLNEQFF
>-|TRBV20-1|TRBJ2-7|once
TGCAGTGCTAGATACTCGGGACGGCTTCGCGAGCAGTACTTC
CSARYSGRLREQYF